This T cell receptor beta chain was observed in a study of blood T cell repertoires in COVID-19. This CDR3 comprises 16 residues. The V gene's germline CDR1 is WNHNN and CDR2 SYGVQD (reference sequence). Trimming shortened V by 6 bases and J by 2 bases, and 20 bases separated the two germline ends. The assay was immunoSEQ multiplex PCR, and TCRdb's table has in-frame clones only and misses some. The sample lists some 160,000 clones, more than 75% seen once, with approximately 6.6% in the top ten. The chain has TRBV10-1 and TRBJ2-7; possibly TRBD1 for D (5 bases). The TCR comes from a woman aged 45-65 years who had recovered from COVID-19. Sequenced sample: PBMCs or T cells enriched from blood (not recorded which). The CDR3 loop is CASRPFQGFHPYEQYF. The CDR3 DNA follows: TGCGCCAGCAGGCCCTTTCAGGGATTTCATCCCTACGAGCAGTACTTC.